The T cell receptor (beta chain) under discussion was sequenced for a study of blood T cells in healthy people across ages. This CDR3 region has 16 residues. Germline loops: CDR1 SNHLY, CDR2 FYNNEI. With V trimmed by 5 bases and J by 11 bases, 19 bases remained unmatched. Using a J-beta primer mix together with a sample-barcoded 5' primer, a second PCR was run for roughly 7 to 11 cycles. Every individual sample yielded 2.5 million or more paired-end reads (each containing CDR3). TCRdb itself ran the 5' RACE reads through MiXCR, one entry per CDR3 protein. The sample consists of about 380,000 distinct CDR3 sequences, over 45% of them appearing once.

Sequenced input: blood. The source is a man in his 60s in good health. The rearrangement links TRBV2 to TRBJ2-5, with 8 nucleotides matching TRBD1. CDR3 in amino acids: CASSRKAGGVYNEQYF. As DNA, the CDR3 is TGTGCCAGCAGTCGAAAGGCAGGGGGCGTCTACAATGAGCAGTACTTC. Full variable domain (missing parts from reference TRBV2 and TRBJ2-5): EPEVTQTPSHQVTQMGQEVILRCVPISNHLYFYWYRQILGQKVEFLVSFYNNEISEKSEIFDDQFSVERPDGSNFTLKIRSTKLEDSAMYFCASSRKAGGVYNEQYFGPGTRLLVL.